Shown below are 14 T cell receptor beta chains from a single sample sequenced in a study of identical twins. TCRdb re-analysed the 5' RACE reads in MiXCR, keeping a single row per CDR3 protein. The table records hundreds of thousands of distinct CDR3 sequences, 6.5% to 9% of them present only once. These data are also associated with another study on yellow fever vaccine responses in identical twins.

The sequenced sample consisted of CD8+ T cells sorted from blood. The receptors derive from a woman aged 18-29 years in good health.

In this sample, this clonotype turned up many times. The genes are TRBV10-3 and TRBJ1-2; no definite D call. Germline loops: CDR1 ENHRY, CDR2 SYGVKD. This CDR3 spans 14 amino acids. V was shortened by 0 bases and J by 2 bases, with 7 bases between the two germline ends. CDR3 DNA: TGTGCCATCAGTGAGTCGACAAGAAACTATGGCTACACCTTC. Encoded protein: CAISESTRNYGYTF.

This clonotype appeared a few times. V gene TRBV20-1 combines with J gene TRBJ1-2; D is unresolved. Trimming pared 3 bases from V and 0 bases from J, leaving 11 bases between. This CDR3 contains 14 residues. From germline, CDR1 is DFQATT and CDR2 SNEGSKA (reference sequence). CDR3 amino acids: CSASSGEANYGYTF. The CDR3 DNA sequence: TGCAGTGCTAGTTCGGGTGAAGCTAACTATGGCTACACCTTC.

This clonotype was recorded many times. This chain joins TRBV20-1 and TRBJ2-3; 12 nucleotides match TRBD2. Trimming cost V 0 bases and J 0 bases; bases outside gene matches: 4. The CDR3 covers 17 residues. Germline V CDR1 and CDR2: DFQATT, SNEGSKA (reference sequence). CDR3 sequence reads: CSARDPGLAGSTDTQYF. Here the CDR3 DNA reads TGCAGTGCTAGAGATCCCGGACTAGCGGGGAGCACAGATACGCAGTATTTT.

J is TRBJ2-7 and V is TRBV28; 8 bases map to TRBD1. The V segment lost 6 bases and the J segment 2 bases; nucleotides outside the gene matches: 6. This CDR3 is built from 14 residues. Germline V CDR1 and CDR2: MDHEN, SYDVKM. DNA for the CDR3: TGTGCCAGCAGCTCGACAGGGGCTGCCTACGAGCAGTACGTC. Protein sequence: CASSSTGAAYEQYV.

There are a few counts of this clonotype. The rearrangement joins TRBV29-1 to TRBJ2-7; D not resolved. Trimming took 6 bases from V and 1 from J, leaving 7 bases between them. The CDR3 is made up of 11 amino acids. The germline CDR1 and CDR2 sequences are SQVTM and ANQGSEA. CDR3 region: CSVCRSYEQYF. CDR3 sequence (DNA): TGCAGCGTCTGTAGGTCCTACGAGCAGTACTTC.

The chain couples TRBV11-2 to TRBJ2-3, with D maybe TRBD1 (6 bases). CDR1 and CDR2 (germline): SGHAT, FQNNGV. Deletions cut 5 bases from V and 7 bases from J, with 13 bases between. This CDR3 is 13 amino acids long. CDR3 amino acids: CASSTWDTNTQYF. CDR3 DNA: TGTGCCAGCAGCACCTGGGACACGAATACGCAGTATTTT.

The gene calls are TRBV20-1 and TRBJ2-1, with 8 bases identical to TRBD1. The germline V gene encodes CDR1 DFQATT and CDR2 SNEGSKA (reference sequence). The CDR3 length is 16 residues. With 2 bases clipped from V and 6 bases from J, the junction kept 12 bases outside the gene matches. The CDR3 reads CSARYRGLGAPNEQFF. The CDR3 DNA is TGCAGTGCTAGATACAGGGGGTTGGGGGCCCCCAATGAGCAGTTCTTC.

J is TRBJ2-1 and V is TRBV27; 12 bases are shared with TRBD2. The CDR3 length is 15 residues. From germline, CDR1 is MNHEY and CDR2 SMNVEV (reference sequence). V lost 10 bases, J lost 10 bases, and 14 bases stayed unmatched. Written as DNA, the CDR3 is TGTGCCACCCTAGGACCCACTAGCGGGGGGCGCGAGCAGTTCTTC. This codes for CATLGPTSGGREQFF.

The chain carries TRBV4-1 and TRBJ2-4; D might be TRBD1 or TRBD2, each matching 5 bases. This CDR3 contains 17 residues. V was pared by 4 bases and J by 3 bases, with 19 bases between. From germline, CDR1 is MGHRA and CDR2 YSYEKL. The CDR3 bases are TGCGCCAGCAGCCCCCAAGAGGGGTGGGTGGACAAAAACATTCAGTACTTC. It specifies CASSPQEGWVDKNIQYF.

The chain employs TRBV18 and TRBJ2-5; the match to TRBD1 covers 11 bases. The CDR3 sequence is 15 residues long. CDR1 and CDR2 from the germline V gene are KGHSH and LQKENI. After removal of 3 bases from V and 3 bases from J, the junction contained 3 bases not matched to a gene. CDR3 residues: CASSPDRGRKETQYF. The CDR3 DNA is TGTGCCAGCTCACCGGACAGGGGGCGCAAAGAGACCCAGTACTTC.

This chain uses TRBV10-3 with TRBJ1-6; perhaps TRBD1 as D (6 bases). V was cut by 0 bases and J by 14 bases, with 11 bases left in between. Germline V gene sequence: CDR1 ENHRY, CDR2 SYGVKD. This CDR3 has 13 amino acids. CDR3 region: CAISESAGAALHF. CDR3 nucleotides: TGTGCCATCAGTGAGTCCGCAGGGGCGGCCCTCCACTTT.

This sequence joins TRBV5-6 and TRBJ2-1, with unresolved D. There are 11 residues in the CDR3. V lost 10 bases to trimming and J lost 9 bases, with 14 bases between them. Germline lookup yields CDR1 SGHDT and CDR2 YYEEEE. The CDR3 spells CASGVLAEQFF. The CDR3 DNA is TGTGCCTCCGGAGTCCTGGCTGAGCAGTTCTTC.

This clonotype was seen a handful of times. The chain recombines TRBV7-6 with TRBJ1-4; D gene ambiguous. CDR1 and CDR2 (germline): SGHVS, FNYEAQ. Trimming pared 2 bases from V and 4 bases from J, leaving 2 bases between. This CDR3 is 12 amino acids long. CDR3 amino acids: CASSLFNEKLFF. The CDR3 DNA sequence: TGTGCCAGCAGCTTATTTAATGAAAAACTGTTTTTT.

This clonotype was counted between two and nine times. The genes are TRBV19 and TRBJ1-5; D is perhaps TRBD1 (6 bases). Germline CDR1 is LNHDA and CDR2 is SQIVND (reference sequence). V was trimmed by 7 bases and J by 8 bases, leaving 21 bases between them. The CDR3 loop spans 15 amino acids. This CDR3 is CASISVYGGEKPQHF. In DNA, the CDR3 is TGTGCCAGTATTTCAGTGTACGGGGGCGAGAAGCCCCAGCATTTT.